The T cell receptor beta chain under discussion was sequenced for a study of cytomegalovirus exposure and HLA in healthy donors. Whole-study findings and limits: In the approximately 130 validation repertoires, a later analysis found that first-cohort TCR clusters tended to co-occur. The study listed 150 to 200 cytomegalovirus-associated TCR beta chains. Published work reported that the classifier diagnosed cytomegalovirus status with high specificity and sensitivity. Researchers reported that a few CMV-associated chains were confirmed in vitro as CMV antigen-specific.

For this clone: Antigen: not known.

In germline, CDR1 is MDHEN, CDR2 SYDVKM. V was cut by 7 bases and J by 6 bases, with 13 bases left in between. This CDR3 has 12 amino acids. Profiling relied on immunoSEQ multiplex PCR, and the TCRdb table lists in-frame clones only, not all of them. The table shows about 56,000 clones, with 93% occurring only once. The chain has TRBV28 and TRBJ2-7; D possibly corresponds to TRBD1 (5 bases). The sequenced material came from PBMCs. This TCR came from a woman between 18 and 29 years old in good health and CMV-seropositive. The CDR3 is CASIGREGEQYF. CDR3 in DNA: TGTGCCAGCATAGGCAGGGAAGGCGAGCAGTACTTC. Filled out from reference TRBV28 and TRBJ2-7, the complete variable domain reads DVKVTQSSRYLVKRTGEKVFLECVQDMDHENMFWYRQDPGLGLRLIYFSYDVKMKEKGDIPEGYSVSREKKERFSLILESASTNQTSMYLCASIGREGEQYFGPGTRLTVT.